This T cell receptor (beta chain) is drawn from a study of blood T cell repertoires in COVID-19. This table comes from immunoSEQ multiplex PCR, and its TCRdb copy is limited to in-frame clones, with some not included. Here the sample spans over 250,000 clones, around 87% being singletons. The CDR3 contains 16 residues. The V gene's germline CDR1 is MNHEY and CDR2 SVGAGI. V lost 1 base and J lost 9; bases outside the gene matches: 7. The rearrangement links TRBV6-5 to TRBJ1-6; TRBD1 aligns across 9 bases. This sequence originates from a woman in her forties who had recovered from COVID-19. The sample comprised peripheral blood. CDR3 residues: CASSYWDRASGSPLHF. The CDR3 region has the DNA TGTGCCAGCAGTTACTGGGACAGGGCGAGCGGTTCACCCCTCCACTTT.